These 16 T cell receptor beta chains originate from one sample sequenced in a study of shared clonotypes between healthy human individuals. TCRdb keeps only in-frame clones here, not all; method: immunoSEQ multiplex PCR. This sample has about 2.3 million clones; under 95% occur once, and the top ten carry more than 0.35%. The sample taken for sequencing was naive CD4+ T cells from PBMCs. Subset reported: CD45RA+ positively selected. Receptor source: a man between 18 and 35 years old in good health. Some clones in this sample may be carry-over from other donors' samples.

The CDR3 DNA reads as TGTGCCAGCAGTGAGCAGGGGAGCAGGGCTCAGCCCCAGCATTTT. Amino acids: CASSEQGSRAQPQHF. This chain connects TRBV2 to TRBJ1-5; a weak D match, TRBD1 (6 bases). V was cut by 3 bases and J by 6 bases, with 15 bases left in between. The length of the CDR3 is 15 residues. Germline V CDR1 and CDR2: SNHLY, FYNNEI.

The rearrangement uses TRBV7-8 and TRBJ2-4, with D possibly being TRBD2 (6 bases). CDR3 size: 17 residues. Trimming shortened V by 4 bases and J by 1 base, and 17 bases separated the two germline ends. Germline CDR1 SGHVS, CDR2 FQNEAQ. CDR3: CASSSRSSGRAKNIQYF. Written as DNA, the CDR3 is TGTGCCAGCAGCTCCCGCAGTTCAGGGAGGGCCAAAAACATTCAGTACTTC.

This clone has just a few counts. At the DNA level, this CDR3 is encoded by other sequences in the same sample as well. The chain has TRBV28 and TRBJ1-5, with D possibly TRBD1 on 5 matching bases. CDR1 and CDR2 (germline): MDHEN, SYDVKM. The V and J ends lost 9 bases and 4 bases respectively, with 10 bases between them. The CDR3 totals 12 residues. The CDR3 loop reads CASKRGNQPQHF. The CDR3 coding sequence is TGTGCCAGTAAGAGGGGAAATCAGCCCCAGCATTTT.

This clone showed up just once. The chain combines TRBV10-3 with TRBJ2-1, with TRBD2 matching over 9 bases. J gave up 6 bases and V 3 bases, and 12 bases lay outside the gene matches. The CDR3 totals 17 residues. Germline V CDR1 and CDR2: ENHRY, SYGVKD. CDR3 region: CAISELSGSLLGNEQFF. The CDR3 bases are TGTGCCATCAGTGAACTTAGCGGGAGCCTCTTGGGCAATGAGCAGTTCTTC.

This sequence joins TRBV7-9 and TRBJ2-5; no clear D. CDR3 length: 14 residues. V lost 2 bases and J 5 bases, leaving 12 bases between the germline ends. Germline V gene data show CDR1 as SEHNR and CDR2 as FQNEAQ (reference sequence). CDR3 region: CASSLPIWRETQYF. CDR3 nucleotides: TGTGCCAGCAGCTTACCGATTTGGCGGGAGACCCAGTACTTC.

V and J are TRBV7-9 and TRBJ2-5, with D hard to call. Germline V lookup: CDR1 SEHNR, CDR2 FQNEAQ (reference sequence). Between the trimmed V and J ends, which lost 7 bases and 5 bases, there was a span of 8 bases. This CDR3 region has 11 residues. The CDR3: CASTPTETQYF. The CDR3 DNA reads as TGTGCCAGCACCCCTACTGAGACCCAGTACTTC. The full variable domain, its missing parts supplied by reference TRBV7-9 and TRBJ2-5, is DTGVSQNPRHKITKRGQNVTFRCDPISEHNRLYWYRQTLGQGPEFLTYFQNEAQLEKSRLLSDRFSAERPKGSFSTLEIQRTEQGDSAMYLCASTPTETQYFGPGTRLLVL.

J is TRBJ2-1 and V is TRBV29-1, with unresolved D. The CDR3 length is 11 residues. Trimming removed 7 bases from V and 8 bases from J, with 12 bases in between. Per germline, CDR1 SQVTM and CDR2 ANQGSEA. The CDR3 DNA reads TGCAGCGAAGGACGCTTGGATGAGCAGTTCTTC. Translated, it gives CSEGRLDEQFF.

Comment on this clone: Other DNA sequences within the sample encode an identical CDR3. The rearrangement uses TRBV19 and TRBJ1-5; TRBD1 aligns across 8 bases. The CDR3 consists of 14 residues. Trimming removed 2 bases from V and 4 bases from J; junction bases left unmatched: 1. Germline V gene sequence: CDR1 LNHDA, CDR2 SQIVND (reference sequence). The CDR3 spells CASSIRQGNQPQHF. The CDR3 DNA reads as TGTGCCAGTAGTATACGACAGGGGAATCAGCCCCAGCATTTT.

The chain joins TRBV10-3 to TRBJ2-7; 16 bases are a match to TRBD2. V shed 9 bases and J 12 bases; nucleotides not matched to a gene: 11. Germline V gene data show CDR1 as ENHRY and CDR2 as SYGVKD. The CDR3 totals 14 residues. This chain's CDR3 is CAISPGLAGGPPYF. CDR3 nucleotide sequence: TGTGCCATTTCTCCGGGACTAGCGGGAGGGCCGCCGTACTTC.

The CDR3 loop is CASSYSGTGNEKLFF. The CDR3 coding sequence is TGTGCCAGCAGTTATTCCGGGACAGGGAATGAAAAACTGTTTTTT. This rearrangement joins TRBV6-6 to TRBJ1-4; 9 nucleotides agree with TRBD1. V trimming: 3 bases; J trimming: 5 bases; junction bases outside the gene matches: 4. The germline gives CDR1 MNHNY, CDR2 SVGAGI (reference sequence). The CDR3 covers 15 residues.

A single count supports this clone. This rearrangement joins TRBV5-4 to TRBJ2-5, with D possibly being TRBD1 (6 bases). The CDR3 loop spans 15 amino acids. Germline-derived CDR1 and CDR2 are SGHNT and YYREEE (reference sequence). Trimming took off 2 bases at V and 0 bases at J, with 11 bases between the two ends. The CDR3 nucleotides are TGTGCCAGCAGCTTCAAACAGGGTAACCAAGAGACCCAGTACTTC. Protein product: CASSFKQGNQETQYF.

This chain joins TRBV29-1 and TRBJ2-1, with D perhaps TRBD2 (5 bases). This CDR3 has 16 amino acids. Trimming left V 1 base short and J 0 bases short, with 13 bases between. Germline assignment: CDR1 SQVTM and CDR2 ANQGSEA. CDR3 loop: CSVEGSQRPSYNEQFF. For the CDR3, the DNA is TGCAGCGTTGAAGGGAGTCAGCGGCCCTCCTACAATGAGCAGTTCTTC.

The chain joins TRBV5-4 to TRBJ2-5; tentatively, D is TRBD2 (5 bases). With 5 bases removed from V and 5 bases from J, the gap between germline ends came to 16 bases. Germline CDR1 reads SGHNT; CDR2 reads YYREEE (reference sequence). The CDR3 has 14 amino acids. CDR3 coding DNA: TGTGCCAGCAGAATGGGCGGGCTCCAGGAGACCCAGTACTTC. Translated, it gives CASRMGGLQETQYF.

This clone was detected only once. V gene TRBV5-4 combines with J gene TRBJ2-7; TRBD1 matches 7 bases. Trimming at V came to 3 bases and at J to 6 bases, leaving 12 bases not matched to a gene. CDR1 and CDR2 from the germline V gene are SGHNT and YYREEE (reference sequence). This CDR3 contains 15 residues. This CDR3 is CASSSAGQAPLEQYF. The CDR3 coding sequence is TGTGCCAGCAGCTCAGCCGGACAGGCCCCCCTCGAGCAGTACTTC.

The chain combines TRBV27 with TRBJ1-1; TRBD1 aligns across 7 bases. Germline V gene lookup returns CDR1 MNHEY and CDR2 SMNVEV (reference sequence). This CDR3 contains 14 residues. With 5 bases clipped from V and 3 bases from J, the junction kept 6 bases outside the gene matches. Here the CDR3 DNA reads TGTGCCAGCAGTAGACAGGGCCGGGACACTGAAGCTTTCTTT. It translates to CASSRQGRDTEAFF.

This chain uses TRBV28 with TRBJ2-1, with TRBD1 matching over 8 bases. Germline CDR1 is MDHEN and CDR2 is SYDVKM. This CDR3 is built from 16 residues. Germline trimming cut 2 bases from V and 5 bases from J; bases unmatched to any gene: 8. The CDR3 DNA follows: TGTGCCAGCAGTTTACTGCCCGGACAGGGAAACAATGAGCAGTTCTTC. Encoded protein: CASSLLPGQGNNEQFF.